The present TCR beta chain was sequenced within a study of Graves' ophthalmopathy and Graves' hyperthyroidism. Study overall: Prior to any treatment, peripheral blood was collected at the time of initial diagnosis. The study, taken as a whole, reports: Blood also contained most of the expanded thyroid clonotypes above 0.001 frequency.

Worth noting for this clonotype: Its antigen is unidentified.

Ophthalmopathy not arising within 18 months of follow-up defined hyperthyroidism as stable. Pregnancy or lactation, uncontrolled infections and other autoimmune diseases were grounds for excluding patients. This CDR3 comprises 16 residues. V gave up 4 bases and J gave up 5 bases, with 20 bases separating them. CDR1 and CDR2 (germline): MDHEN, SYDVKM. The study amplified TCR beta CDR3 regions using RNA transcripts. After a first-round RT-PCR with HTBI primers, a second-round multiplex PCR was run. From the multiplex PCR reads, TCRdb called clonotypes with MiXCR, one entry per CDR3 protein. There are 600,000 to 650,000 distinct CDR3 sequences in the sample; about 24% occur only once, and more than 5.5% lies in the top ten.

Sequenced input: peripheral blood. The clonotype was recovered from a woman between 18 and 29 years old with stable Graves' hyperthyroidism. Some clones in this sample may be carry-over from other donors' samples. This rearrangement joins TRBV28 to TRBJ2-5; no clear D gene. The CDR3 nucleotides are TGTGCCAGCAGTTCCTCCCTCCCCAATTGGTGGGAGACCCAGTACTTC. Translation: CASSSSLPNWWETQYF.